These 16 T cell receptor beta chains were all obtained from the same sample, sequenced in a study of shared clonotypes between healthy human individuals. Assay used: immunoSEQ multiplex PCR; TCRdb lists only in-frame clones, some missing. The table shows roughly 320,000 clones, with over 75% occurring only once. Sequencing was carried out using memory CD8+ T cells sorted from blood. Subset here: CD45RO+ cells pooled with CCR7-negative TemRA cells. Receptor source: a man aged 18 to 29 in good health.

The V gene is TRBV5-8, the J gene TRBJ2-7, with 8 bases lining up with TRBD2. V trimming: 0 bases; J trimming: 2 bases; junction bases outside the gene matches: 7. The CDR3 is 16 residues long. The germline V gene has CDR1 SGHTS and CDR2 YDEGEE. As DNA, the CDR3 is TGTGCCAGCAGCTTGGACGGCGGGGGGACCCCCTACGAGCAGTACTTC. Encoded protein: CASSLDGGGTPYEQYF.

The genes are TRBV28 and TRBJ1-1; D not certain. Deletions cut 5 bases from V and 0 bases from J, with 16 bases between. The CDR3 is made up of 16 amino acids. Germline-derived CDR1 and CDR2 are MDHEN and SYDVKM. DNA of the CDR3: TGTGCCAGCAGTCCGAGGGCAAGGCAGCTGAACACTGAAGCTTTCTTT. Translation gives CASSPRARQLNTEAFF.

This CDR3 is CASSLVWEGTDTQYF. DNA of the CDR3: TGTGCCAGCAGCTTGGTGTGGGAAGGAACAGATACGCAGTATTTT. The genes are TRBV5-6 and TRBJ2-3, with unresolved D. Trimming shortened V by 0 bases and J by 3 bases, and 11 bases separated the two germline ends. The CDR3 is made up of 15 amino acids. Germline V CDR1 and CDR2: SGHDT, YYEEEE. The full variable domain, its missing parts supplied by reference TRBV5-6 and TRBJ2-3, is DAGVTQSPTHLIKTRGQQVTLRCSPKSGHDTVSWYQQALGQGPQFIFQYYEEEERQRGNFPDRFSGHQFPNYSSELNVNALLLGDSALYLCASSLVWEGTDTQYFGPGTRLTVL.

The gene calls are TRBV28 and TRBJ2-1; D is uncertain. This CDR3 spans 12 amino acids. V dropped 3 bases and J dropped 12 bases, with 12 bases sitting between them. Germline CDR1 and CDR2: MDHEN and SYDVKM. The CDR3 protein is CASSFARKGQFF. CDR3 bases: TGTGCCAGCAGTTTTGCAAGGAAAGGGCAGTTCTTC.

The DNA of the CDR3 is TGCGCCAGCAGCCTGGAACCTGGGGGGAGCGACACAGATACGCAGTATTTT. It yields the protein CASSLEPGGSDTDTQYF. The chain combines TRBV4-1 with TRBJ2-3; TRBD2 might be the D (6 bases). Germline V CDR1 and CDR2: MGHRA, YSYEKL. Trimming removed 4 bases from V and 2 bases from J, with 19 bases in between. This CDR3 has 17 amino acids.

This chain connects TRBV25-1 to TRBJ2-7, with TRBD2 identical over 7 bases. The germline V gene has CDR1 MGHDK and CDR2 SYGVNS. CDR3 length: 17 amino acids. V lost 1 base and J lost 3; bases outside the gene matches: 12. CDR3 region: CASSEWDYTTKSYEQYF. In DNA, the CDR3 is TGTGCCAGCAGTGAATGGGACTACACCACTAAAAGCTACGAGCAGTACTTC.

This clone was observed a single time. This sequence joins TRBV7-9 and TRBJ1-1; 9 bases map to TRBD1. The germline gives CDR1 SEHNR, CDR2 FQNEAQ (reference sequence). This CDR3 region has 15 residues. Trimming took 1 base from V and 4 from J; bases not matched to a gene: 4. This chain's CDR3 is CASSLERGQGTEAFF. CDR3 nucleotide sequence: TGTGCCAGCAGCTTAGAAAGGGGACAGGGCACTGAAGCTTTCTTT.

V and J are TRBV29-1 and TRBJ2-2; perhaps TRBD2 as D (5 bases). Germline V lookup: CDR1 SQVTM, CDR2 ANQGSEA. Trimming removed 7 bases at V and 5 bases at J, with 14 bases between. CDR3 size: 13 residues. This CDR3 reads CSAILGETGELFF. CDR3 nucleotides: TGCAGCGCCATCCTCGGGGAGACCGGGGAGCTGTTTTTT.

The V and J genes are TRBV2 and TRBJ2-3, with 12 bases matching TRBD2. The CDR3 runs 21 residues. V trimming: 4 bases; J trimming: 4 bases; junction bases outside the gene matches: 21. Germline V lookup: CDR1 SNHLY, CDR2 FYNNEI. CDR3 sequence: CASSGPAASGGAYIASDTQYF. The CDR3, as DNA: TGTGCCAGCAGTGGGCCGGCGGCTAGCGGGGGGGCCTATATAGCTTCAGATACGCAGTATTTT. Complete variable domain (other parts from reference TRBV2 and TRBJ2-3): EPEVTQTPSHQVTQMGQEVILRCVPISNHLYFYWYRQILGQKVEFLVSFYNNEISEKSEIFDDQFSVERPDGSNFTLKIRSTKLEDSAMYFCASSGPAASGGAYIASDTQYFGPGTRLTVL.

The chain joins TRBV7-6 to TRBJ2-5; possibly TRBD1 or TRBD2 for D (5 bases each). Trimming shortened V by 4 bases and J by 5 bases, and 17 bases separated the two germline ends. CDR3 length: 15 residues. Germline V gene sequence: CDR1 SGHVS, CDR2 FNYEAQ. The chain's CDR3 is CASSSRSWGWETQYF. In nucleotides, the CDR3 is TGTGCCAGCAGCTCGCGTAGCTGGGGGTGGGAGACCCAGTACTTC. The full variable domain, its missing parts supplied by reference TRBV7-6 and TRBJ2-5, is GAGVSQSPRYKVTKRGQDVALRCDPISGHVSLYWYRQALGQGPEFLTYFNYEAQQDKSGLPNDRFSAERPEGSISTLTIQRTEQRDSAMYRCASSSRSWGWETQYFGPGTRLLVL.

This clone has a handful of counts. The V gene is TRBV9, the J gene TRBJ2-1, with TRBD2 identical over 8 bases. CDR1 is SGDLS and CDR2 is YYNGEE in the germline V gene. The V segment lost 4 bases and the J segment 7 bases; nucleotides outside the gene matches: 7. CDR3 size: 14 residues. The CDR3 loop reads CASSWGLGGNEQFF. The CDR3 DNA sequence: TGTGCCAGCAGCTGGGGACTAGGGGGTAATGAGCAGTTCTTC.

The chain joins TRBV6-5 to TRBJ2-7, with 8 bases identical to TRBD1. CDR3 length equals 13 residues. CDR1 is MNHEY, CDR2 SVGAGI, per germline. J was trimmed by 6 bases and V by 8 bases; bases with no gene match: 9. CDR3 region: CASGETGVGEQYF. The CDR3 DNA follows: TGTGCCAGCGGCGAGACAGGGGTAGGCGAGCAGTACTTC.

This clone appeared many times. V is TRBV7-3 and J is TRBJ2-6; possibly TRBD2 for D (6 bases). The germline gives CDR1 SGHTA, CDR2 FQGTGA. This CDR3 is 18 amino acids long. V shed 2 bases and J shed 2 bases, with 16 bases lying between them. The CDR3 spells CASSLVVSGGAGANVLTF. DNA for the CDR3: TGTGCCAGCAGCTTAGTAGTTAGCGGCGGGGCTGGGGCCAACGTCCTGACTTTC.

The rearrangement uses TRBV7-3 and TRBJ1-1, with TRBD1 as a possible D gene (5 bases). Germline V lookup: CDR1 SGHTA, CDR2 FQGTGA. This CDR3 region has 16 residues. Trimming left V 5 bases short and J 1 base short, with 17 bases between. The CDR3 here is CASSHLPAGPNTEAFF. DNA of the CDR3: TGTGCCAGCAGCCACCTCCCTGCGGGACCGAACACTGAAGCTTTCTTT.

CDR3 nucleotides: TGTGCCAGCAGTTCAATCCTAGGGTCCTATAATTCACCCCTCCACTTT. Protein sequence: CASSSILGSYNSPLHF. This chain connects TRBV6-5 to TRBJ1-6; no definite D call. Germline V CDR1 and CDR2: MNHEY, SVGAGI. With 4 bases removed from V and 1 base from J, the gap between germline ends came to 11 bases. The CDR3 runs to 16 residues.

A remark on this clone: Other DNA variants within this sample encode the same CDR3. The V and J genes are TRBV4-1 and TRBJ2-7; TRBD1 agrees at 7 bases. The junction had 4 bases not matched to a gene; V was cut back by 1 base and J by 4 bases. CDR3 length equals 14 residues. Germline CDR1 reads MGHRA; CDR2 reads YSYEKL. The CDR3 sequence is CASSQVAGGYEQYF. The CDR3 DNA reads as TGCGCCAGCAGCCAAGTCGCAGGGGGTTACGAGCAGTACTTC.